This paragraph reports one TCR beta chain. This entry comes from a study of T cell responses to AZD1222 COVID-19 vaccine. Sequencing used immunoSEQ multiplex PCR; TCRdb keeps in-frame clones, though not all of them. Of 110,000 or so clones listed, around nine tenths are singletons. CDR3 length: 15 residues. Germline loops: CDR1 SGHTA, CDR2 FQGNSA. The ends were cut back, 5 bases at V and 4 bases at J, with 16 bases in the middle. This clonotype originated in an adult who received the AZD1222 COVID-19 vaccine. This material consisted of peripheral blood, taken 28 days after the second AZD1222 dose. The gene calls are TRBV7-2 and TRBJ2-3, with a tentative D call TRBD2 (6 bases). CDR3 coding DNA: TGTGCCAGCAGCCGTGGACGGGGGTGGCCAGATACGCAGTATTTT. It encodes CASSRGRGWPDTQYF. The variable domain in full, completed from reference TRBV7-2 and TRBJ2-3, reads GAGVSQSPSNKVTEKGKDVELRCDPISGHTALYWYRQSLGQGLEFLIYFQGNSAPDKSGLPSDRFSAERTGGSVSTLTIQRTQQEDSAVYLCASSRGRGWPDTQYFGPGTRLTVL.